Here is one T cell receptor (beta chain) with its context. No antigen is known for it. The sample is drawn from a study of cytomegalovirus exposure and HLA in healthy donors. Germline CDR1 and CDR2: SGDLS and YYNGEE. V dropped 0 bases and J dropped 11; count of bases not matched to a gene: 16. This CDR3 comprises 16 residues. Overall study results and limits: The authors listed 164 TCR beta chains as cytomegalovirus-associated.

TCRdb keeps only in-frame clones here, not all; method: immunoSEQ multiplex PCR. The data show about 120,000 clones, around 95% seen once. Sequencing was carried out using PBMCs. The rearrangement links TRBV9 to TRBJ2-5; 7 nucleotides agree with TRBD1. This TCR derives from a man aged 18 to 29 in good health and CMV-seronegative. The CDR3 DNA follows: TGTGCCAGCAGCGTAGGAATCCGGGACAGAGAGGGGGAGCAGTACTTC. It codes for CASSVGIRDREGEQYF.